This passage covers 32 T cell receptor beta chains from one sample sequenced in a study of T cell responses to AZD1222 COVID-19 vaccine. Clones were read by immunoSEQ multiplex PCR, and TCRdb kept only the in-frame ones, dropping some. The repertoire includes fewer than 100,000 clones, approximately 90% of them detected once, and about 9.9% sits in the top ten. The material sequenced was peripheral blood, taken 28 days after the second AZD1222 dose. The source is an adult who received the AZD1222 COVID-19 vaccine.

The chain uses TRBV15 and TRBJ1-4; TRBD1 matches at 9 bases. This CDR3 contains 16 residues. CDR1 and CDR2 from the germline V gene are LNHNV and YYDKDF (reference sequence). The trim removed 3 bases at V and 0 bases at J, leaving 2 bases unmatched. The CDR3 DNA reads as TGTGCCACCAGCAGCCGACAGGGGGCAACTAATGAAAAACTGTTTTTT. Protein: CATSSRQGATNEKLFF.

The CDR3 nucleotides are TGTGCCAGCAGCCCCGGGACAGTTAACACCGGGGAGCTGTTTTTT. It codes for CASSPGTVNTGELFF. This chain links TRBV5-4 with TRBJ2-2; TRBD1 matches at 7 bases. Germline V gene data show CDR1 as SGHNT and CDR2 as YYREEE (reference sequence). V trimming: 4 bases; J trimming: 2 bases; junction bases outside the gene matches: 5. CDR3 length: 15 amino acids. The whole variable domain, remainder taken from reference TRBV5-4 and TRBJ2-2, is ETGVTQSPTHLIKTRGQQVTLRCSSQSGHNTVSWYQQALGQGPQFIFQYYREEENGRGNFPPRFSGLQFPNYSSELNVNALELDDSALYLCASSPGTVNTGELFFGEGSRLTVL.

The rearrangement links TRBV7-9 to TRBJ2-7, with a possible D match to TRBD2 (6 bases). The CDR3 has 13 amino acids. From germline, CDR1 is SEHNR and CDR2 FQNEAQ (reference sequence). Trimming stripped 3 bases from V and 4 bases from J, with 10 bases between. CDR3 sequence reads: CASSFGGTYEQYF. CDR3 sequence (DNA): TGTGCCAGCAGCTTTGGAGGGACGTACGAGCAGTACTTC.

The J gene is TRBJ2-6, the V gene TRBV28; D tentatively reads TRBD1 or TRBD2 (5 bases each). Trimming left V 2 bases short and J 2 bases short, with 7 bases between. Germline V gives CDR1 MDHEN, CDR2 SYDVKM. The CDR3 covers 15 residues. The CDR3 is CASSLGGAGANVLTF. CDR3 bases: TGTGCCAGCAGTTTAGGGGGAGCTGGGGCCAACGTCCTGACTTTC.

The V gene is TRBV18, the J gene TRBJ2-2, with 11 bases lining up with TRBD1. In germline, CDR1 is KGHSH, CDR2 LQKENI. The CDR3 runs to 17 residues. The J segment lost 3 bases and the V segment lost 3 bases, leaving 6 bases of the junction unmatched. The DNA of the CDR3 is TGTGCCAGCTCACCCCGGACAGGGGGCTCCGACACCGGGGAGCTGTTTTTT. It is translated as CASSPRTGGSDTGELFF. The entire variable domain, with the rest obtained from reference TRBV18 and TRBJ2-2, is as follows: NAGVMQNPRHLVRRRGQEARLRCSPMKGHSHVYWYRQLPEEGLKFMVYLQKENIIDESGMPKERFSAEFPKEGPSILRIQQVVRGDSAAYFCASSPRTGGSDTGELFFGEGSRLTVL.

The chain's CDR3 is CASSLSTGGEKLFF. CDR3 nucleotide sequence: TGTGCCAGCAGCTTATCGACGGGTGGTGAAAAACTGTTTTTT. The V gene is TRBV7-2, the J gene TRBJ1-4; D is unresolved. V lost 2 bases and J lost 7, with 11 bases in between. CDR1 and CDR2 from the germline V gene are SGHTA and FQGNSA. This CDR3 contains 14 residues. Variable domain in full (rest from reference TRBV7-2 and TRBJ1-4): GAGVSQSPSNKVTEKGKDVELRCDPISGHTALYWYRQSLGQGLEFLIYFQGNSAPDKSGLPSDRFSAERTGGSVSTLTIQRTQQEDSAVYLCASSLSTGGEKLFFGSGTQLSVL.

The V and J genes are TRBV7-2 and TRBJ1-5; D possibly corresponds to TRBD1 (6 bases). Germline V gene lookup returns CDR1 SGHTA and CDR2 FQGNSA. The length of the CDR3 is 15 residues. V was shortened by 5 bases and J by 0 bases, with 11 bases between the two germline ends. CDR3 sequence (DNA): TGTGCCAGCAGCGAGCGGACAGCTAGCAATCAGCCCCAGCATTTT. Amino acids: CASSERTASNQPQHF.

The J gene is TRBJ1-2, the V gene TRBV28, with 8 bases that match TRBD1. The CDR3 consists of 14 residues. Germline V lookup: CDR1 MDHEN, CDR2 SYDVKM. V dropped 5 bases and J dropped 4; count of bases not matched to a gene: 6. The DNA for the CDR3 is TGTGCCAGCAGTCAGCCAGGGGGCGTCTATGGCTACACCTTC. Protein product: CASSQPGGVYGYTF.

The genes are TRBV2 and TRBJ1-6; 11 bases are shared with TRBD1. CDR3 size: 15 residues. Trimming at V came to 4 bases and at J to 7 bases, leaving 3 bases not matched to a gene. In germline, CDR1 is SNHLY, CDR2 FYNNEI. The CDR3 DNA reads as TGTGCCAGCAGTGGGACAGGGGGCCAGAATTCACCCCTCCACTTT. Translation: CASSGTGGQNSPLHF.

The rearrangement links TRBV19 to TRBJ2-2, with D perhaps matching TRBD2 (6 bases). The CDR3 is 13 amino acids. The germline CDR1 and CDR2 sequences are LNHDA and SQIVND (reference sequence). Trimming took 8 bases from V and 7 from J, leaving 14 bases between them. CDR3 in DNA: TGTGCCAGTTCCTCCGGAGGGCACGGGGAGCTGTTTTTT. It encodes CASSSGGHGELFF.

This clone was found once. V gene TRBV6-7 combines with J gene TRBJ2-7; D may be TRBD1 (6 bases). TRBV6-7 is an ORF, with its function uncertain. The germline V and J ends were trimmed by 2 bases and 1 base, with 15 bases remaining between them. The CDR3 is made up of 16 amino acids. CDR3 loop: CASSYTPRQESYEQYF. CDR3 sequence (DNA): TGTGCCAGCAGTTACACCCCAAGACAGGAGTCCTACGAGCAGTACTTC.

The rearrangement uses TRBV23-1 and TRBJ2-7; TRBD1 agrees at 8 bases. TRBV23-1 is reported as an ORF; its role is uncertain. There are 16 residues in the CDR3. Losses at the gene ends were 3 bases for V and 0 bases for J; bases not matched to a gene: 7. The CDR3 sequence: CASSHMGQATSYEQYF. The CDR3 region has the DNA TGCGCCAGCAGTCACATGGGACAGGCCACCTCCTACGAGCAGTACTTC.

CDR3 residues: CATNIQPQHF. The CDR3 bases are TGTGCCACCAATATCCAGCCCCAGCATTTT. This chain connects TRBV12-3 or TRBV12-4 to TRBJ1-5, with D unresolved. V gave up 10 bases and J gave up 7 bases, with 8 bases separating them. This CDR3 comprises 10 residues.

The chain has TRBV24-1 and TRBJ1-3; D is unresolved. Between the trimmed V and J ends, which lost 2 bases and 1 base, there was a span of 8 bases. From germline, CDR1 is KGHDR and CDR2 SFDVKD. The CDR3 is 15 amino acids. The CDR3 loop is CATSDCQESGNTIYF. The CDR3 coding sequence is TGTGCCACCAGTGATTGCCAGGAATCTGGAAACACCATATATTTT.

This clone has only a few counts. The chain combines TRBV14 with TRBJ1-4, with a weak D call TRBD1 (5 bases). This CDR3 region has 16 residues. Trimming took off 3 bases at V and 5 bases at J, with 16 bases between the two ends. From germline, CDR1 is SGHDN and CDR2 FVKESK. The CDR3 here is CASSQGVGTMNEKLFF. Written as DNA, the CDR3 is TGTGCCAGCAGCCAGGGGGTCGGGACCATGAATGAAAAACTGTTTTTT.

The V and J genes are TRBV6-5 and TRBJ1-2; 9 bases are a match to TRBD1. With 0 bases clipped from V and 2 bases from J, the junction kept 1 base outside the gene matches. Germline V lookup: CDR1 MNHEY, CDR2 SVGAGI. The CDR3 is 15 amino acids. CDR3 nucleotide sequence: TGTGCCAGCAGTTACTCTGGACAGGGGAACTATGGCTACACCTTC. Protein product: CASSYSGQGNYGYTF.

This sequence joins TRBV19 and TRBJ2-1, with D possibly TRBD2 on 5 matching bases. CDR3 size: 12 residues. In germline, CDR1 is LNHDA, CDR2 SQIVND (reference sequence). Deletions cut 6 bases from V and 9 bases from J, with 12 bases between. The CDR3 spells CASSKWAGEQFF. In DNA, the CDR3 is TGTGCCAGTAGCAAATGGGCGGGTGAGCAGTTCTTC.

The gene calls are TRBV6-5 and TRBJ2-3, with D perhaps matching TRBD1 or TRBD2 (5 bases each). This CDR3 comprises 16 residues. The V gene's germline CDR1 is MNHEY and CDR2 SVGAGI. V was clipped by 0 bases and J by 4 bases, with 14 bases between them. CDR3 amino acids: CASSYSGRGLADTQYF. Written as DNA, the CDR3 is TGTGCCAGCAGTTACTCGGGGCGAGGGCTAGCAGATACGCAGTATTTT.

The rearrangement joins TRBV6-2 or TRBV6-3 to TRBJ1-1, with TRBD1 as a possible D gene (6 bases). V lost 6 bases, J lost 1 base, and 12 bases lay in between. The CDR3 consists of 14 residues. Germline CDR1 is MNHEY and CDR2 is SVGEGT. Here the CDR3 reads CASSSGTTNTEAFF. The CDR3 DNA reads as TGTGCCAGCAGCTCCGGGACAACGAACACTGAAGCTTTCTTT.

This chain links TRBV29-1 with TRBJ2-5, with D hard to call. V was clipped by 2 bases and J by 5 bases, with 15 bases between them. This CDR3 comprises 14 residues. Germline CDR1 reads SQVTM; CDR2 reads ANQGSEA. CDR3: CSVESPNFGETQYF. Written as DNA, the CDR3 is TGCAGCGTTGAATCTCCGAACTTCGGGGAGACCCAGTACTTC.

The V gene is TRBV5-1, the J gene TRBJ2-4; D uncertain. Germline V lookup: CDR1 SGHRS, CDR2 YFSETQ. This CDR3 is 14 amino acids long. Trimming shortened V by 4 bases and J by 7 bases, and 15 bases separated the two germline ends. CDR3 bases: TGCGCCAGCAGCCCAATGTCTGCGGTTAACATTCAGTACTTC. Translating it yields CASSPMSAVNIQYF. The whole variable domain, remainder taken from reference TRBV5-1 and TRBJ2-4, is KAGVTQTPRYLIKTRGQQVTLSCSPISGHRSVSWYQQTPGQGLQFLFEYFSETQRNKGNFPGRFSGRQFSNSRSEMNVSTLELGDSALYLCASSPMSAVNIQYFGAGTRLSVL.

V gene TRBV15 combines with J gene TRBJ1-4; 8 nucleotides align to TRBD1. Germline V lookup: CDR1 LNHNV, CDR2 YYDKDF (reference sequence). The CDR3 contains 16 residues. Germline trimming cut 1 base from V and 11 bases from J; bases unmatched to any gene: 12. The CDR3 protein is CATSRGLTGDLGKLFF. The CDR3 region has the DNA TGTGCCACCAGCAGAGGCCTGACAGGGGACCTGGGGAAACTGTTTTTT.

CDR3 in DNA: TGCGCCAGCAGCCAAGAAGGGAGGGGAGGGGGCTACACCTTC. It is translated as CASSQEGRGGGYTF. This chain connects TRBV4-3 to TRBJ1-2; TRBD1 is a possible D gene (5 bases). This CDR3 comprises 14 residues. CDR1 is LGHNA, CDR2 YSLEER, per germline. V was pared by 0 bases and J by 8 bases, with 13 bases between.

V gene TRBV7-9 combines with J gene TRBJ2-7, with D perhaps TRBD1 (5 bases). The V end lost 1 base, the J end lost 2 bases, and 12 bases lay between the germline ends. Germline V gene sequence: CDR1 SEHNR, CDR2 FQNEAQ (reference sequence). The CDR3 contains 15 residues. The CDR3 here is CASSLDQGNPYEQYF. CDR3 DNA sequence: TGTGCCAGCAGCTTAGACCAGGGAAACCCCTACGAGCAGTACTTC.

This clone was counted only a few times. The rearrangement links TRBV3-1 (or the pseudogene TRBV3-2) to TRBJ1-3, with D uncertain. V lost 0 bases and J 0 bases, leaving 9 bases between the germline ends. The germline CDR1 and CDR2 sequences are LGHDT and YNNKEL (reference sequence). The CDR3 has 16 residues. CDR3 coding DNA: TGTGCCAGCAGCCAAGATCTGCAGTTCTCTGGAAACACCATATATTTT. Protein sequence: CASSQDLQFSGNTIYF.

CDR3: CAISERGGVPNQPQHF. CDR3 nucleotides: TGTGCCATCAGTGAGAGGGGAGGGGTCCCAAATCAGCCCCAGCATTTT. This chain uses TRBV10-3 with TRBJ1-5, with D perhaps matching TRBD1 (5 bases). V lost 2 bases to trimming and J lost 4 bases, with 15 bases between them. CDR3 length: 16 residues. Germline values: CDR1 ENHRY, CDR2 SYGVKD.

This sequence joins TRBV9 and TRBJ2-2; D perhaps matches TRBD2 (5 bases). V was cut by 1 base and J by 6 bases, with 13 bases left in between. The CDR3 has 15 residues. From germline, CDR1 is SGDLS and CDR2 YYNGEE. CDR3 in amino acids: CASSVRLASPGELFF. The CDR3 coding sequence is TGTGCCAGCAGCGTAAGGTTAGCGAGCCCCGGGGAGCTGTTTTTT.

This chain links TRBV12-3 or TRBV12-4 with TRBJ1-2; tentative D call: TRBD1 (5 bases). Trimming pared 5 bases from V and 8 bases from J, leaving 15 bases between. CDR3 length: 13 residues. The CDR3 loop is CASSPLPGRGYTF. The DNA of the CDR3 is TGTGCCAGCAGTCCACTCCCGGGGCGCGGCTACACCTTC.

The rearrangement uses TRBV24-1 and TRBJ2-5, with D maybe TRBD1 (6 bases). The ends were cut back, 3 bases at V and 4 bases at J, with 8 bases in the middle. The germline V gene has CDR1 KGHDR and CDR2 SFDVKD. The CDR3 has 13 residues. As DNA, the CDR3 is TGTGCCACCAGTGATGGACAGATAGAGACCCAGTACTTC. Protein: CATSDGQIETQYF.

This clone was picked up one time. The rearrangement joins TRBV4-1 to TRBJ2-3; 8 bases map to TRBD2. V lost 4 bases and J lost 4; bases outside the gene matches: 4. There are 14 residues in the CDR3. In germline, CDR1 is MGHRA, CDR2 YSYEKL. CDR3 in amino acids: CASSPGGAPDTQYF. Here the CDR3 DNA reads TGCGCCAGCAGCCCCGGGGGGGCGCCAGATACGCAGTATTTT.

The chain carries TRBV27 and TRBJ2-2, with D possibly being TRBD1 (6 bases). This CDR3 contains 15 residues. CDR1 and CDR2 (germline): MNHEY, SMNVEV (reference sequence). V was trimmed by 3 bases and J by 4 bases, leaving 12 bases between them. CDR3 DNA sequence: TGTGCCAGCAGTTTCAGGGGTATTAGCACCGGGGAGCTGTTTTTT. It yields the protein CASSFRGISTGELFF.

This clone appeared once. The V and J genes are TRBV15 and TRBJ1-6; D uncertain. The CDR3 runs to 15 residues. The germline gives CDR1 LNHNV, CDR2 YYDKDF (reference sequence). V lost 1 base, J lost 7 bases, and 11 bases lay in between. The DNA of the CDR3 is TGTGCCACCAGCAGAGTCAACGCTCCGAATTCACCCCTCCACTTT. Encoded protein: CATSRVNAPNSPLHF.